The 18 T cell receptor beta chains below come from one sample, sequenced in a study of prognosis after radiotherapy for stage I lung cancer. Using two-round multiplex PCR, the authors amplified TCR beta CDR3 from genomic DNA. Specific primers for each TRBV and TRBJ gene were what first-round PCR used. TCRdb used MiXCR to reprocess the multiplex PCR reads, holding one entry per CDR3 protein. This sample has around 19,000 distinct CDR3 sequences, with over 45% found just once. This sample comprised PBMCs, obtained before or after stereotactic body radiation therapy (not recorded which). The source of these receptors is a donor over 45 with non-small cell lung cancer.

CDR3 loop: CATSDDRVHEQYF. The CDR3 region has the DNA TGTGCCACCAGTGATGACAGGGTCCACGAGCAGTACTTC. This chain connects TRBV24-1 to TRBJ2-7; 7 nucleotides agree with TRBD1. The CDR3 runs 13 residues. Per the germline V gene, CDR1 is KGHDR and CDR2 is SFDVKD. V trimming: 3 bases; J trimming: 5 bases; junction bases outside the gene matches: 3.

This chain uses TRBV5-4 with TRBJ2-7; D gene uncertain. The CDR3 has 12 amino acids. Per the germline V gene, CDR1 is SGHNT and CDR2 is YYREEE (reference sequence). Between the trimmed V and J ends, which lost 2 bases and 0 bases, there was a span of 3 bases. CDR3 residues: CASSFGSYEQYF. CDR3 in DNA: TGTGCCAGCAGCTTTGGCTCCTACGAGCAGTACTTC.

This clonotype is classed as medium-sized. The J gene is TRBJ2-1, the V gene TRBV12-3 or TRBV12-4, with TRBD2 matching 8 bases. The V segment lost 11 bases and the J segment 9 bases; nucleotides outside the gene matches: 9. CDR3 length equals 12 residues. The CDR3, as DNA: TGTGCCGGCGGGAGGCGTATGAGTGAGCAGTTCTTC. Translating gives CAGGRRMSEQFF.

This clonotype showed up many times. V usage is TRBV7-3 and J usage is TRBJ2-1; D unresolved. The CDR3 covers 14 residues. CDR1 and CDR2 (germline): SGHTA, FQGTGA. V shed 1 base and J shed 6 bases, with 10 bases lying between them. The CDR3 DNA follows: TGTGCCAGCAGCTTAATGGGGATGCGCAATGAGCAGTTCTTC. It encodes CASSLMGMRNEQFF. The whole variable domain, filled in from reference TRBV7-3 and TRBJ2-1, reads GAGVSQTPSNKVTEKGKYVELRCDPISGHTALYWYRQSLGQGPEFLIYFQGTGAADDSGLPNDRFFAVRPEGSVSTLKIQRTERGDSAVYLCASSLMGMRNEQFFGPGTRLTVL.

This chain uses TRBV6-9 with TRBJ1-2; no clear D. Germline CDR1 and CDR2: MNHGY and SVAAGI. The CDR3 length is 16 residues. The ends were cut back, 3 bases at V and 10 bases at J, with 24 bases in the middle. This CDR3 is CASSYLSRGINHVYTF. The CDR3 DNA reads as TGTGCCAGCAGTTACCTTTCTCGGGGAATCAACCATGTCTACACCTTC.

This clonotype is termed medium-sized. CDR3 residues: CASSRTGGVYEQYF. The CDR3 DNA reads TGTGCCAGCAGTAGGACAGGGGGCGTATACGAGCAGTACTTC. The chain joins TRBV6-1 to TRBJ2-7; the match to TRBD1 covers 11 bases. This CDR3 is 14 amino acids long. V dropped 5 bases and J dropped 4; count of bases not matched to a gene: 4. Germline CDR1 and CDR2: MNHNS and SASEGT.

Ten or more counts support this clonotype. V and J are TRBV20-1 and TRBJ1-5, with D uncertain. V lost 5 bases and J 2 bases, leaving 7 bases between the germline ends. Germline V gene lookup returns CDR1 DFQATT and CDR2 SNEGSKA (reference sequence). This CDR3 is 12 amino acids long. CDR3 nucleotide sequence: TGCAGTGCTTCCCTGGGCAATCAGCCCCAGCATTTT. Translating gives CSASLGNQPQHF.

This clonotype was seen many times. The chain has TRBV28 and TRBJ2-4, with 7 positions matching TRBD1. The V and J ends lost 2 bases and 1 base, in that order; junction bases with no gene match: 8. This CDR3 comprises 17 residues. Germline V CDR1 and CDR2: MDHEN, SYDVKM. The CDR3 protein is CASSLTGTADAKNIQYF. CDR3 DNA sequence: TGTGCCAGCAGTTTAACCGGGACAGCGGACGCCAAAAACATTCAGTACTTC.

This clonotype was recorded many times. V and J are TRBV20-1 and TRBJ2-5, with a possible D match to TRBD2 (5 bases). V was clipped by 6 bases and J by 6 bases, with 14 bases between them. The CDR3 covers 12 residues. CDR1 and CDR2 from the germline V gene are DFQATT and SNEGSKA (reference sequence). Here the CDR3 reads CSAKTSGKTQYF. The CDR3 nucleotides are TGCAGTGCCAAAACTAGTGGCAAGACCCAGTACTTC.

This clonotype was seen ten or more times. The chain has TRBV4-1 and TRBJ2-5; possibly TRBD1 or TRBD2 for D (6 bases each). V was pared by 4 bases and J by 2 bases, with 14 bases between. This CDR3 has 15 residues. The germline CDR1 and CDR2 sequences are MGHRA and YSYEKL. CDR3: CASSPGDTGQETQYF. DNA of the CDR3: TGCGCCAGCAGCCCGGGGGACACAGGGCAAGAGACCCAGTACTTC.

This clonotype has ten or more counts. J is TRBJ2-2 and V is TRBV10-2; a weak D match, TRBD1 (5 bases). The V and J ends lost 6 bases and 5 bases respectively, with 7 bases between them. Germline CDR1 reads WSHSY; CDR2 reads SAAADI. The CDR3 extends over 12 amino acids. In DNA, the CDR3 is TGCGCCAGCAGAACAGGAACCGGGGAGCTGTTTTTT. It encodes CASRTGTGELFF.

This clonotype is classed as medium-sized (0.01 to 0.1%). The chain has TRBV12-3 or TRBV12-4 and TRBJ2-1; the match to TRBD2 covers 9 bases. With V trimmed by 8 bases and J by 7 bases, 15 bases remained unmatched. The CDR3 contains 16 residues. In nucleotides, the CDR3 is TGTGCCAGCCGATTCCGGGGAGCGGGAGGCGGGAATGAGCAGTTCTTC. This translates into CASRFRGAGGGNEQFF.

Notes on this clonotype: A junction end diverges from the germline sequence, so it may reflect a read error. The CDR3 reads CDSGQGDNYGYTF. The CDR3 DNA reads TGCGACAGCGGACAGGGAGATAACTATGGCTACACCTTC. The V gene is TRBV5-1, the J gene TRBJ1-2, with 8 nucleotides matching TRBD1. The germline V gene encodes CDR1 SGHRS and CDR2 YFSETQ. The CDR3 covers 13 residues.

This clonotype was recorded many times. The gene calls are TRBV27 and TRBJ2-6, with no clear D. V was clipped by 4 bases and J by 4 bases, with 14 bases between them. The CDR3 is made up of 16 amino acids. Germline CDR1 reads MNHEY; CDR2 reads SMNVEV (reference sequence). CDR3 loop: CASSSLSGGGANVLTF. CDR3 DNA sequence: TGTGCCAGCAGTTCATTGTCAGGTGGCGGGGCCAACGTCCTGACTTTC.

This clonotype was counted ten times or more. This chain links TRBV4-1 with TRBJ2-2, with a tentative D call TRBD1 (7 bases). The V and J ends lost 1 base and 2 bases respectively, with 14 bases between them. This CDR3 is built from 17 residues. Germline values: CDR1 MGHRA, CDR2 YSYEKL. The CDR3 bases are TGCGCCAGCAGCCAAGGAGGGGGCGGGGCTAACACCGGGGAGCTGTTTTTT. Translated: CASSQGGGGANTGELFF.

This clonotype is classed as medium-sized. V gene TRBV15 combines with J gene TRBJ2-7, with TRBD1 identical over 7 bases. V dropped 0 bases and J dropped 3; count of bases not matched to a gene: 8. Per germline, CDR1 LNHNV and CDR2 YYDKDF (reference sequence). This CDR3 has 16 amino acids. The CDR3 DNA reads TGTGCCACCAGCAGAGAGTGGGGGAGACAGGGCTACGAGCAGTACTTC. Amino acid sequence: CATSREWGRQGYEQYF.

Comment on this clonotype: A much larger clone is a single base away; this may be a read error. CDR3 nucleotide sequence: TGTGCCAGCAGCCCCACGTTGGAAGGCTACACCTTC. Translation gives CASSPTLEGYTF. This chain links TRBV7-9 with TRBJ1-2; the D is unclear. The CDR3 covers 12 residues. Germline V gives CDR1 SEHNR, CDR2 FQNEAQ (reference sequence). Trimming stripped 5 bases from V and 8 bases from J, with 12 bases between.

The V and J genes are TRBV3-1 and TRBJ2-2; TRBD2 matches 7 bases. CDR3 length: 15 residues. From germline, CDR1 is LGHDT and CDR2 YNNKEL (reference sequence). V gave up 7 bases and J gave up 8 bases; unmatched junction bases: 13. The CDR3 coding sequence is TGTGCCAGCATCCAGGGAGGGCCGGGGACTGGGGAGCTGTTTTTT. Protein product: CASIQGGPGTGELFF.